This T cell receptor beta chain originates from a study of regulatory T cells in long-lasting Graves disease. Study findings and constraints: Under persistent disease, TRBV28, TRBJ1-2 and TRBJ2-5 were used preferentially. Peripheral blood, not thyroid tissue, was the sole material studied.

Per the germline V gene, CDR1 is DFQATT and CDR2 is SNEGSKA (reference sequence). The V and J ends lost 2 bases and 2 bases respectively, with 4 bases between them. The CDR3 spans 13 residues. Library construction for TCR beta used iRepertoire HTBI primers and Arm-PCR of CDR3 regions. TCRdb reprocessed the multiplex PCR reads with MiXCR, giving one entry per CDR3 protein. This table has about 420,000 distinct CDR3 sequences, about 25% appearing once. In its sample, this clonotype was seen many times. What it binds is not known. Time point specified: persistent/refractory GD, antithyroid drugs over 5 years with positive TRAb. PBMC-extracted RNA yielded the TCR library. Graves' disease diagnosis relied on American Thyroid Association guidelines.

Sample: peripheral blood mononuclear cells (PBMCs), taken when the disease was refractory, from a patient treated with antithyroid drugs. This receptor was taken from a female donor with Graves disease. The J gene is TRBJ2-6, the V gene TRBV20-1; D ambiguous. Here the CDR3 DNA reads TGCAGTGCTAGATCGGCTGGGGCCAACGTCCTGACTTTC. Amino acid sequence: CSARSAGANVLTF.